This T cell receptor (beta chain) was obtained from a study of T cell clonality in common variable immunodeficiency. Sequencing was performed with immunoSEQ multiplex PCR; in TCRdb, only in-frame clones are kept and a portion is missing. This sample comprises 35,000 to 55,000 clones, none seen once only. This clone was recorded at least ten times. Its specificity is not known. Heparinized whole blood, about 5 to 8.5 ml, came from each donor. Study-wide results and limits: Links between repertoire features and CVID complications were heterogeneity-limited.

The sequencing input was peripheral blood mononuclear cells. This receptor was obtained from a person aged 18 to 70 in good health.

The CDR3 sequence is CSVEDRRGGTEAFF. The covered CDR3 bases are TGCAGCGTTGAAGATCGGCGGGGAGGCACTGAA. The chain uses TRBV29-1 and TRBJ1-1; the D is unclear. The read stops 3 residues short of the end of the CDR3; the missing end is completed from the germline J gene. Trimming stripped 0 bases from V and 4 bases from J, with 12 bases between. The CDR3 contains 14 residues. The V gene's germline CDR1 is SQVTM and CDR2 ANQGSEA.